The clone carrying this T cell receptor beta chain was recorded at least ten times. What it recognizes is unknown. This sample is part of a study of neurological immune-mediated disorders. Synthesis of cDNA was carried out by template-switch 5'RACE. The reaction used 10-nucleotide random UMIs. Over 170 million TCR-beta sequences from 15-18 subjects came out of each sequencing run. TCRdb re-called the 5' RACE reads through MiXCR, storing one row per CDR3 protein. Of 45,000 to 50,000 distinct CDR3 sequences in the sample, roughly 23% were seen once. The V and J ends lost 2 bases and 0 bases respectively, with 8 bases between them. The CDR3 contains 16 residues. From germline, CDR1 is SGHTA and CDR2 FQGNSA. Notes on the study in general: Patients with HTLV-1-associated myelopathy showed the most TCR clonal expansion. Those with multiple sclerosis showed the least, falling below healthy controls. None of the CDR3 amino acid sequences of expanded clones recurred across subjects, suggesting private repertoires in all groups.

Input material: PBMCs. The TCR comes from a woman aged 70-85 years in good health. The rearrangement joins TRBV7-2 to TRBJ2-6, with D maybe TRBD2 (5 bases). CDR3 DNA: TGTGCCAGCAGCTTACGGGGTAACTCTGGGGCCAACGTCCTGACTTTC. Translated, it gives CASSLRGNSGANVLTF.